The T cell receptor (beta chain) under discussion was sequenced for a study of response to subunit inactivated influenza vaccine. The V segment lost 6 bases and the J segment 2 bases; nucleotides outside the gene matches: 5. The CDR3 is 14 amino acids. Germline V gene lookup returns CDR1 MDHEN and CDR2 SYDVKM. TCRdb independently ran MiXCR on the RT-PCR reads; one entry per CDR3 protein. The table lists 530,000 or so distinct CDR3 sequences, roughly 25% of them singletons. The J gene is TRBJ2-7, the V gene TRBV28; 9 bases map to TRBD1. Material: CD4+ T cells sorted from PBMCs, obtained 5 days after vaccination. The source is a man aged 45-65 years who received an inactivated influenza vaccine. The CDR3 DNA sequence: TGTGCCAGCAGCGGACAGGGGCGACCCTACGAGCAGTACTTC. Protein: CASSGQGRPYEQYF.